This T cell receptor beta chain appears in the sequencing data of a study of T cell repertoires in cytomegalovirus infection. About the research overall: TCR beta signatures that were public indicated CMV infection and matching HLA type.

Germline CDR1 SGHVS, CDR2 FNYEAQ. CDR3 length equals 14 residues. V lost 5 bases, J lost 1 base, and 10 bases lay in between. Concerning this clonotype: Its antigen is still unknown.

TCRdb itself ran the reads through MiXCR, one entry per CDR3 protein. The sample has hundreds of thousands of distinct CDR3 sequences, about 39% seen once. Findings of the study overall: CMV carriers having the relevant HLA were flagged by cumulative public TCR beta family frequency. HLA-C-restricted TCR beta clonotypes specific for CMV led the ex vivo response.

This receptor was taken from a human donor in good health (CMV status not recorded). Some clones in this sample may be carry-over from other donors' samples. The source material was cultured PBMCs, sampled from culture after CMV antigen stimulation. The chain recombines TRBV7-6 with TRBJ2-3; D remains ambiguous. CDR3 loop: CASSQDGRTDTQYF. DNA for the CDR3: TGTGCCAGCAGCCAAGACGGGCGCACAGATACGCAGTATTTT.